Given below is one T cell receptor (beta chain) in context. There is no known antigen for this receptor. Base qualities were left out, and no much larger clone turns up one base away. This record belongs to a study of TIL therapy for anti-PD-1-resistant metastatic lung cancer (dated by TCRdb to the early 2020s). About the full investigation: Tumors were harvested before any PD-1/PD-L1 blockade; patients then received nivolumab, and those progressing received lymphodepletion, expanded TIL infusion and IL-2. Among the enrolled patients, the median age was about 50 years (range 38-75), and the median tumor PD-L1 proportion score was 4.5% to 7.5%. Most of the cohort had lung adenocarcinoma, a few tumors were EGFR-mutant and two were ALK-rearranged, and half of the patients were current or former smokers. Across the cohort, whole-exome sequencing showed a median non-synonymous tumor mutation burden of roughly 1.5 mutations per megabase. Tumor and peripheral blood T cell receptor beta sequencing was used to track clonotypes across tumor, expanded TIL product and serial blood samples.

Beyond this particular receptor, the publication reports: Because the cohort was highly selected, with more treatment-naive, never-smoker and oncogene-addicted patients than is typical, generalizability is limited. The study protocol defined all tumor marker inferences as exploratory. The baseline peripheral repertoire was partially replaced by infused TIL clonotypes, which then decayed over months, and persistence showed no apparent association with response.

Taken with the paper, the label for time point translates to: pre-treatment sample, taken before nivolumab and TIL therapy. A phase I trial run at two centers enrolled adults with stage 4 NSCLC between October 2017 and January 2020. The samples were obtained from a phase I trial that was single-arm and open-label and tested tumor-infiltrating lymphocyte therapy combined with nivolumab in advanced non-small cell lung cancer. Blood mononuclear cells were isolated from EDTA tubes by Ficoll gradient and were snap-frozen as pellets, and DNA was extracted with a Qiagen mini-prep kit. TCR beta CDR3 regions were amplified from genomic DNA with the immunoSEQ v3 hsTCRB kit using bias-controlled multiplex PCR. TCR libraries were sequenced on an Illumina NextSeq 500 to about 2.1 million read pairs for survey level or about 5-6.5 million for deep level. The authors' pipeline ran thus. V, D and J genes were assigned, non-productive sequences were removed, and clonality was reported by immunoSEQ Analyzer software. To compare repertoires between infused TIL and blood, productive Simpson clonality was used along with the Morisita overlap index of productive TRB rearrangements. For each clone in blood, the absolute clonotype count was estimated by multiplying the lymphocyte count by the CD3+ fraction and by the clone's productive frequency. TCRdb stores this immuneACCESS table with in-frame sequences only. Part of the clones is absent; in the studies checked, under half of the shortfall reflects unresolved V genes, and no reason is known for the rest. Clone size and the V and J calls come from that table; the DNA yielded D and trimming. Across this sample there are about 52,000 clones, with less than 80% seen only once. The top ten hold about 4.8% of the sample.

The V end loses 4 bases and the J end loses 0 bases, and a stretch of 17 bases separates them. Sequences SGHDT (CDR1) and YYEEEE (CDR2) are obtained from the germline V gene. The CDR3 runs 17 residues from the cysteine to the phenylalanine. The read is trimmed to its CDR3 DNA, 51 bases read in frame from base 1. The TCR comes from a woman aged 30 to 85 with non-small cell lung cancer. Recombination joined TRBV5-6 with TRBJ2-1; the D gene is not confidently resolved. The sample in question was blood, obtained at baseline. The CDR3 loop reads CASSPPRPLSSYNEQFF. The bases are TGTGCCAGCAGCCCCCCCCGACCGCTAAGCTCCTACAATGAGCAGTTCTTC.